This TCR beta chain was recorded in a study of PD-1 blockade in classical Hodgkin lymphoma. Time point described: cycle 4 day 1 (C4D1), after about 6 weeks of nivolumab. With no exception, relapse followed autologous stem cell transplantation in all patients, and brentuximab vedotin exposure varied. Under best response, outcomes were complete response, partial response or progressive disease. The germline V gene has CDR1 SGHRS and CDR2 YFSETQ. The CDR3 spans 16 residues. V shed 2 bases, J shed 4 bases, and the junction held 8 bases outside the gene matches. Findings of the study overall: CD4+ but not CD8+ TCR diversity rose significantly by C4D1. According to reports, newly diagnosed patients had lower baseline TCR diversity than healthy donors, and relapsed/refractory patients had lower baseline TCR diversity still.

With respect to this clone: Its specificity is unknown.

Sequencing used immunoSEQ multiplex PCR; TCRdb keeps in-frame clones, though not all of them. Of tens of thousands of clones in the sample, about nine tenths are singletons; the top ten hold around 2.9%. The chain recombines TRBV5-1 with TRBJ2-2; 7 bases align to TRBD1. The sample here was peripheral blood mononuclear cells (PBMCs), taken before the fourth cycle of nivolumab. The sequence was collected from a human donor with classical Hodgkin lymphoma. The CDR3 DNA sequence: TGCGCCAGCAGCTTTAAGGGGGCGATTGCCACCGGGGAGCTGTTTTTT. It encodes CASSFKGAIATGELFF.